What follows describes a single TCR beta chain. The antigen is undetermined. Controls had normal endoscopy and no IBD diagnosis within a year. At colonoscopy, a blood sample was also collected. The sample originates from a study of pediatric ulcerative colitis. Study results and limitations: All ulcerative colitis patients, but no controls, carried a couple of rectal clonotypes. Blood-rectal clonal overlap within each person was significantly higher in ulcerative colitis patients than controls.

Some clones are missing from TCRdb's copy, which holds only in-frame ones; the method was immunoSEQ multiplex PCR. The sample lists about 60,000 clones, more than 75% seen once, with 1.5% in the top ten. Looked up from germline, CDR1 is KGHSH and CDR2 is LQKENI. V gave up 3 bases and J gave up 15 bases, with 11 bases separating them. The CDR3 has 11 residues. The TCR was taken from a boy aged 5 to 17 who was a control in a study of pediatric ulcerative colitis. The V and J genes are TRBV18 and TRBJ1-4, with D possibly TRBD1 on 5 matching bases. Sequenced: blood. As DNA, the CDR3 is TGTGCCAGCTCACCGGGACGCCTTATGTTTTTT. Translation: CASSPGRLMFF.